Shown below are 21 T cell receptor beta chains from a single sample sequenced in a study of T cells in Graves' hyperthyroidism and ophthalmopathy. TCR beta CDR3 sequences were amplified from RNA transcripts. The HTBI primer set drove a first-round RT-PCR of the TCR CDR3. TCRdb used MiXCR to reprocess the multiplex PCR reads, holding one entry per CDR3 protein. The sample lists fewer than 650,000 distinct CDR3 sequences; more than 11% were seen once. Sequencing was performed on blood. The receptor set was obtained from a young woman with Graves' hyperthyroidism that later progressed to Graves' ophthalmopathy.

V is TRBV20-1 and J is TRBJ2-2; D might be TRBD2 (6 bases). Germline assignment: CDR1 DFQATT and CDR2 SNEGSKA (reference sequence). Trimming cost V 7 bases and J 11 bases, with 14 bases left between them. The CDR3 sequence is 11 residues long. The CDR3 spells CSVDKAGELFF. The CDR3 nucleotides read TGCAGTGTTGATAAAGCGGGCGAGCTGTTTTTT.

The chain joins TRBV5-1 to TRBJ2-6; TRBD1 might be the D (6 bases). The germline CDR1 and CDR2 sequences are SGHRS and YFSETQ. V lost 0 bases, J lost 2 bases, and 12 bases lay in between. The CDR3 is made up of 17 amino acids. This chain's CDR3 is CASSLVQGETGANVLTF. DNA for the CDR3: TGCGCCAGCAGCTTGGTACAGGGAGAAACTGGGGCCAACGTCCTGACTTTC. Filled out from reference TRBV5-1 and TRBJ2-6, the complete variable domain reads KAGVTQTPRYLIKTRGQQVTLSCSPISGHRSVSWYQQTPGQGLQFLFEYFSETQRNKGNFPGRFSGRQFSNSRSEMNVSTLELGDSALYLCASSLVQGETGANVLTFGAGSRLTVL.

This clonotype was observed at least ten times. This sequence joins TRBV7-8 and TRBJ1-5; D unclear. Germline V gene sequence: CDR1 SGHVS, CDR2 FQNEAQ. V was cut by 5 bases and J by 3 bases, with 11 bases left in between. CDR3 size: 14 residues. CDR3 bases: TGTGCCAGCAGCCTCCTCTCCCCCAATCAGCCCCAGCATTTT. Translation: CASSLLSPNQPQHF.

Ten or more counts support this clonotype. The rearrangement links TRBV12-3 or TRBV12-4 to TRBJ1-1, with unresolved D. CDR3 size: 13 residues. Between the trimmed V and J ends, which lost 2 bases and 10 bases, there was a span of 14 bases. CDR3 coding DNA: TGTGCCAGCAGTTTATTCCGGGGTGAGATAGCTTTCTTT. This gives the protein CASSLFRGEIAFF.

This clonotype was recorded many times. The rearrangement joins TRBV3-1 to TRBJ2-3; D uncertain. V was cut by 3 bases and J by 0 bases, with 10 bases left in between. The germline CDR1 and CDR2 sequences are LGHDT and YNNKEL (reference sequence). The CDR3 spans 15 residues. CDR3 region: CASSQTSSSTDTQYF. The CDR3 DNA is TGTGCCAGCAGCCAGACGAGTTCTAGCACAGATACGCAGTATTTT.

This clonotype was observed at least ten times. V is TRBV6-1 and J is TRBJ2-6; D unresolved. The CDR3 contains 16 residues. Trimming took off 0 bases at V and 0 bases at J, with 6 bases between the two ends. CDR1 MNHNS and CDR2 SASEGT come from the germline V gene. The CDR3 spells CASSEAASSGANVLTF. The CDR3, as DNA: TGTGCCAGCAGTGAAGCGGCCAGCTCTGGGGCCAACGTCCTGACTTTC.

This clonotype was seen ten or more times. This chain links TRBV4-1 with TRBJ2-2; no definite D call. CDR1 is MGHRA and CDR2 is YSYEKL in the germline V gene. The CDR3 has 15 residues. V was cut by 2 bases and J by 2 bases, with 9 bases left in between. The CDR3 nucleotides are TGCGCCAGCAGCCAACGAGGTGGCAACACCGGGGAGCTGTTTTTT. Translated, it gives CASSQRGGNTGELFF.

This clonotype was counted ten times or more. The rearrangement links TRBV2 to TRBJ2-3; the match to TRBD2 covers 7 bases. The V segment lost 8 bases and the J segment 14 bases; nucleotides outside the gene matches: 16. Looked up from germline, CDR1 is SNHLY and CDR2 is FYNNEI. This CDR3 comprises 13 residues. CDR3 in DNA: TGTGCCAGCCGGTTACGGGAGGCAAGAGGGCGGTATTTT. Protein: CASRLREARGRYF. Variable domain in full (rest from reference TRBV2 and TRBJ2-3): EPEVTQTPSHQVTQMGQEVILRCVPISNHLYFYWYRQILGQKVEFLVSFYNNEISEKSEIFDDQFSVERPDGSNFTLKIRSTKLEDSAMYFCASRLREARGRYFGPGTRLTVL.

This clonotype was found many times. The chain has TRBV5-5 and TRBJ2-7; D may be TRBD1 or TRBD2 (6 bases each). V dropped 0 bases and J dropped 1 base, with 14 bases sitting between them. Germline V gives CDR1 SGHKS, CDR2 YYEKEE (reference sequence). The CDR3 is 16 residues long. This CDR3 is CASSLAPQGGSYEQYF. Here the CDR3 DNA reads TGTGCCAGCAGCTTGGCCCCACAGGGAGGATCCTACGAGCAGTACTTC. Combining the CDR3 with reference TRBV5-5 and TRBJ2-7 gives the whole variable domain DAGVTQSPTHLIKTRGQQVTLRCSPISGHKSVSWYQQVLGQGPQFIFQYYEKEERGRGNFPDRFSARQFPNYSSELNVNALLLGDSALYLCASSLAPQGGSYEQYFGPGTRLTVT.

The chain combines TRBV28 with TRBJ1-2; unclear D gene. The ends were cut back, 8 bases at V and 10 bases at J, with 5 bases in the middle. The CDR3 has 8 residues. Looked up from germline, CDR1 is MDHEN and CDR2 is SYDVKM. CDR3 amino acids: CASEIYTF. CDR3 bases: TGTGCCAGCGAGATCTACACCTTC.

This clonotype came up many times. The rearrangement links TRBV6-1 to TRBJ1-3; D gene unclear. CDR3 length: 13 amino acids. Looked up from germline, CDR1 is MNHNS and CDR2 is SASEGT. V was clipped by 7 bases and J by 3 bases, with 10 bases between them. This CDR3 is CASTAHRGNTIYF. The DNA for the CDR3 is TGTGCCAGCACAGCTCATCGTGGAAACACCATATATTTT.

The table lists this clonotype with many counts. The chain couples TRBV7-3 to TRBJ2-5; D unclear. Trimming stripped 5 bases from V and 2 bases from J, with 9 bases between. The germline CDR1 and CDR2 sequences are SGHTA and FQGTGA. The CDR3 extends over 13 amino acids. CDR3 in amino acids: CASSDVPQETQYF. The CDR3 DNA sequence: TGTGCCAGCAGCGACGTACCACAAGAGACCCAGTACTTC.

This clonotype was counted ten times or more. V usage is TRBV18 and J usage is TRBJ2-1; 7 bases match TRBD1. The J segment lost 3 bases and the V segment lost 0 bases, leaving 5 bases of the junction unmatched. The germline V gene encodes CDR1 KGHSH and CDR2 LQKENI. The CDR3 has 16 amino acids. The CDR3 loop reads CASSPPEGGGYNEQFF. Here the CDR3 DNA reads TGTGCCAGCTCACCACCGGAAGGGGGCGGCTACAATGAGCAGTTCTTC.

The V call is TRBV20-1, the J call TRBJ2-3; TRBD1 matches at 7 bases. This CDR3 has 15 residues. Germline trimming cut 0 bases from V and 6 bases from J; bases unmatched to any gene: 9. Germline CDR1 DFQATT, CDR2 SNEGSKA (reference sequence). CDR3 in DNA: TGCAGTGCTAGAGATCGGGACAGTTCTAGGGATACGCAGTATTTT. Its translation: CSARDRDSSRDTQYF.

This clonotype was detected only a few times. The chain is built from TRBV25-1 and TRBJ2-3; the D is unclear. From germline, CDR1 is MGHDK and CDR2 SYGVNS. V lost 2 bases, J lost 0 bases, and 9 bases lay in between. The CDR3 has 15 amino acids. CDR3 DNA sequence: TGTGCCAGCAGTGAAGTGCAGGCTAGCACAGATACGCAGTATTTT. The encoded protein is CASSEVQASTDTQYF. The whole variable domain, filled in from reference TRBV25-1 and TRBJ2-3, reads EADIYQTPRYLVIGTGKKITLECSQTMGHDKMYWYQQDPGMELHLIHYSYGVNSTEKGDLSSESTVSRIRTEHFPLTLESARPSHTSQYLCASSEVQASTDTQYFGPGTRLTVL.

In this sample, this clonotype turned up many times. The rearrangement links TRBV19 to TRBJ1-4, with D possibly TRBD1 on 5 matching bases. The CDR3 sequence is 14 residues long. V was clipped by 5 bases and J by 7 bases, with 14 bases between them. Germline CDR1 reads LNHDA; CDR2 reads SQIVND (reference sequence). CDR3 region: CASSFDGALEKLFF. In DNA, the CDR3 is TGTGCCAGTAGTTTCGATGGGGCGCTTGAAAAACTGTTTTTT.

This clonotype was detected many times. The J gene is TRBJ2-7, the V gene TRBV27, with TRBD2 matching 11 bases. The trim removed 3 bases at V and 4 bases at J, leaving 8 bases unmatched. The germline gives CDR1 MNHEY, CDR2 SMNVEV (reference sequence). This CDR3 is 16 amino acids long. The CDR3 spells CASSFASGRTLYEQYF. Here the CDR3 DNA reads TGTGCCAGCAGTTTCGCTAGCGGGAGGACCTTGTACGAGCAGTACTTC.

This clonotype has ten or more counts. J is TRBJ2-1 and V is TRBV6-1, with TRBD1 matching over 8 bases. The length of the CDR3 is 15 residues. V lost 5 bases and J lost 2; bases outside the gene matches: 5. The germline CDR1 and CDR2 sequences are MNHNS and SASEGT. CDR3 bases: TGTGCCAGCAGTCCCGGGACAGGCACCTACAATGAGCAGTTCTTC. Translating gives CASSPGTGTYNEQFF.

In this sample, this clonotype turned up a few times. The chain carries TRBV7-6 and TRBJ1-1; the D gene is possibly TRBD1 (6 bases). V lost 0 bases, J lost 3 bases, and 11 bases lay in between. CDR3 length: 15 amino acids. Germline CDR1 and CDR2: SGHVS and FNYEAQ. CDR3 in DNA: TGTGCCAGCAGCTTAGCAGGGGGTGGGTACACTGAAGCTTTCTTT. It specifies CASSLAGGGYTEAFF.

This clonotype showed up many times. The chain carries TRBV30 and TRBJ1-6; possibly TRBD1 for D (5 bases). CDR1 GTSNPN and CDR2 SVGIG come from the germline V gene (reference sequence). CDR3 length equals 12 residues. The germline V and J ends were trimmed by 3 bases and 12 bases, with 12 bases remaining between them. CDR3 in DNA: TGTGCCTGGAGCGACAGATACCAACCCCTCCACTTT. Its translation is CAWSDRYQPLHF.

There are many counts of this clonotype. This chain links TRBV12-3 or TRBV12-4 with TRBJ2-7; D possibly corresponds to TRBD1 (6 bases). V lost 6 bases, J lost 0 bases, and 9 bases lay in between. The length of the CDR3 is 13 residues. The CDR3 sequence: CASSRTDSYEQYF. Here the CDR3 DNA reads TGTGCCAGCAGCCGGACAGACTCCTACGAGCAGTACTTC.